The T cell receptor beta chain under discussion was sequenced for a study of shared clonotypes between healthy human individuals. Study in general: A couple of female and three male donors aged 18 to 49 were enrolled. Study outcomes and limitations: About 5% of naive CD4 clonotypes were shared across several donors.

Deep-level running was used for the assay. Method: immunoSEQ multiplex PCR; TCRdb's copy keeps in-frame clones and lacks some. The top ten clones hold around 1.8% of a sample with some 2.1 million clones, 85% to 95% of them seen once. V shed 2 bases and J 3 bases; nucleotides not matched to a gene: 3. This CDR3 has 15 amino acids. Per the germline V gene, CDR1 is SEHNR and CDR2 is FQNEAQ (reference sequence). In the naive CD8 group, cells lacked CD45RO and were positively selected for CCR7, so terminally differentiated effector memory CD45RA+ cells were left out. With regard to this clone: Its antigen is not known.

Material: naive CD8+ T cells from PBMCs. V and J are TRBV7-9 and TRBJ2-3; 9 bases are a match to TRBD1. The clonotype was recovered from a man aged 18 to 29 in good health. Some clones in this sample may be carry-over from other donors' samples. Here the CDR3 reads CASSLTGGWTDTQYF. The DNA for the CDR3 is TGTGCCAGCAGCTTAACAGGGGGCTGGACAGATACGCAGTATTTT.